This T cell receptor (beta chain) was found in a study of shared clonotypes between healthy human individuals. Concerning this clone itself: No antigen is known for it.

Measured with immunoSEQ multiplex PCR; TCRdb has only the in-frame clones, and not every one. This table has roughly 1,100,000 clones, more than 60% appearing once. With V trimmed by 6 bases and J by 4 bases, 6 bases remained unmatched. This CDR3 is 15 amino acids long. Germline CDR1 is MNHNY and CDR2 is SVGAGI (reference sequence). Healthy HIV-negative adults without recent acute infections or vaccinations served as donors. Findings and caveats of the study: Naive subsets generally had larger estimated richness than memory subsets.

The TCR sequence derives from a man aged 18-30 years in good health. The V and J genes are TRBV6-6 and TRBJ2-2; 9 bases agree with TRBD1. Sequenced sample: memory CD4+ T cells sorted from blood. Stated subset: CD45RA-negative fraction. DNA of the CDR3: TGTGCCAGCAGGAAACAGGGGGCGCCCACCGGGGAGCTGTTTTTT. Translating gives CASRKQGAPTGELFF.